This T cell receptor (beta chain) originates from a study of neurological immune-mediated disorders. General study findings and limits: TCR clonal expansion peaked in HTLV-1-associated myelopathy patients and was lowest in multiple sclerosis patients.

V shed 6 bases and J 4 bases; nucleotides not matched to a gene: 9. The germline CDR1 and CDR2 sequences are SGHTA and FQGNSA. This CDR3 has 15 residues. The table lists this clonotype with many counts. The antigen is unknown. Using its own MiXCR run on the 5' RACE reads, TCRdb lists one record per CDR3 protein. This sample has approximately 36,000 distinct CDR3 sequences, with about 3.3% found just once. Time point reported: longitudinal time-point 1 (baseline). Libraries used 2 million unsorted PBMCs kept frozen in RNAlater. Sequencing was performed on PBMCs. The sequence was obtained from a woman aged 60-75 years with multiple sclerosis. The chain has TRBV7-2 and TRBJ1-5; TRBD1 agrees at 7 bases. The CDR3 reads CASSYDRARNQPQHF. CDR3 sequence (DNA): TGTGCCAGCAGTTATGACAGGGCGCGAAATCAGCCCCAGCATTTT.